This T cell receptor beta chain was recovered during a study of response to subunit inactivated influenza vaccine. This clonotype was recorded many times. Trimming left V 6 bases short and J 4 bases short, with 19 bases between. The CDR3 contains 16 residues. MiXCR, run by TCRdb on the RT-PCR reads, gives a single entry per CDR3 protein. The sample includes approximately 500,000 distinct CDR3 sequences, 20% to 25% of them seen just once. This sample was shared with a second study, whose subject was T cells expressing NK-cell markers. Per that paper: The authors generated TCR beta cDNA through 5'RACE template switching with UMIs.

The chain uses TRBV12-3 or TRBV12-4 and TRBJ2-1; a possible D gene is TRBD2 (6 bases). Sequences were derived from CD4+ T cells sorted from PBMCs, sampled roughly 12 days after vaccination. The TCR originated in a middle-aged man who received an inactivated influenza vaccine. The CDR3 region is CASSPPGLQSYNEQFF. CDR3 in DNA: TGTGCCAGCAGCCCTCCGGGACTCCAGTCTTACAATGAGCAGTTCTTC.